This TCR beta chain was recorded in a study of human T cells and chemical hapten exposure. Per the original data handling: There were a median of roughly 100,000 TCRs per sample, with a range from roughly 20,000 to 750,000. TCRdb re-called the RACE reads through MiXCR, storing one row per CDR3 protein. The V and J calls come from TCRdb's annotation, not from the publication. The sample holds some 77,000 distinct CDR3 sequences; about 9.3% are singletons and the top ten take approximately 1.5%. This CDR3 is 13 amino acids long. V shed 6 bases, J shed 7 bases, and the junction held 4 bases outside the gene matches. From germline, CDR1 is MNHNY and CDR2 SVGAGI (reference sequence). The time point is: patch test 1, 2 weeks after DPC sensitization. Noted treatment: therapeutic diphenylcyclopropenone sensitization with weekly scalp DPC. Blood draws preceded each patch test application. This clonotype was detected a few times. Antigen: not known.

The study, taken as a whole, reports: It was expanded TCRs that formed significantly more large CDR3 similarity clusters than controls did.

The sample was whole blood, taken in connection with sensitization to the hapten diphenylcyclopropenone (DPC). The TCR sequence derives from a woman between 50 and 59 years old with alopecia areata. Some clones in this sample may be carry-over from other donors' samples. The gene calls are TRBV6-6 and TRBJ1-4; 8 nucleotides agree with TRBD1. This CDR3 is CASRDRGGEKLFF. In DNA, the CDR3 is TGTGCCAGCAGAGACAGGGGAGGTGAAAAACTGTTTTTT.